Shown below are 3 T cell receptor beta chains from a single sample sequenced in a study of T cells in localized non-small cell lung cancer. Using immunoSEQ multiplex PCR, the repertoire was profiled, and TCRdb retains in-frame clones only, with some absent. The sample lists 15,000 to 25,000 clones, about 93% occurring once. The specimen comprised peripheral blood, sampled before any cancer treatment. Source of these receptors: a male donor aged 60 or over with stage I squamous cell lung carcinoma.

The CDR3 region is CASSLPPGLNTGELFF. The CDR3 region has the DNA TGCGCCAGCAGCTTGCCGCCGGGCCTGAACACCGGGGAGCTGTTTTTT. The genes are TRBV5-1 and TRBJ2-2; no clear D gene. Germline assignment: CDR1 SGHRS and CDR2 YFSETQ. V was shortened by 1 base and J by 1 base, with 11 bases between the two germline ends. The CDR3 covers 16 residues.

The chain carries TRBV18 and TRBJ2-5, with D maybe TRBD1 (5 bases). Germline loops: CDR1 KGHSH, CDR2 LQKENI. This CDR3 comprises 13 residues. Trimming left V 3 bases short and J 6 bases short, with 11 bases between. As DNA, the CDR3 is TGTGCCAGCTCACCGCAGGGTGAGCAGACCCAGTACTTC. Protein: CASSPQGEQTQYF.

This chain joins TRBV18 and TRBJ1-2, with a tentative D call TRBD1 (5 bases). The CDR3 sequence is 14 residues long. The germline V and J ends were trimmed by 2 bases and 4 bases, with 11 bases remaining between them. Germline-derived CDR1 and CDR2 are KGHSH and LQKENI. The chain's CDR3 is CASSPKPGPYGYTF. The CDR3 DNA sequence: TGTGCCAGCTCACCAAAGCCAGGGCCCTATGGCTACACCTTC.